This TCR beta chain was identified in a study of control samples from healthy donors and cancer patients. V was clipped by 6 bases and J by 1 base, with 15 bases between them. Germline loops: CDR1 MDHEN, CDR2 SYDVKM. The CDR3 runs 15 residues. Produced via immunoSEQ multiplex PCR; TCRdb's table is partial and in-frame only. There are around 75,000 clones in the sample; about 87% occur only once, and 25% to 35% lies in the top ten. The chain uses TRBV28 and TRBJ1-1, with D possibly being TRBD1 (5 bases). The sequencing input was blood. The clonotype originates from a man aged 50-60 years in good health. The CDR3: CASSLGTIKNTEAFF. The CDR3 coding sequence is TGTGCCAGCAGCCTCGGGACGATTAAGAACACTGAAGCTTTCTTT.